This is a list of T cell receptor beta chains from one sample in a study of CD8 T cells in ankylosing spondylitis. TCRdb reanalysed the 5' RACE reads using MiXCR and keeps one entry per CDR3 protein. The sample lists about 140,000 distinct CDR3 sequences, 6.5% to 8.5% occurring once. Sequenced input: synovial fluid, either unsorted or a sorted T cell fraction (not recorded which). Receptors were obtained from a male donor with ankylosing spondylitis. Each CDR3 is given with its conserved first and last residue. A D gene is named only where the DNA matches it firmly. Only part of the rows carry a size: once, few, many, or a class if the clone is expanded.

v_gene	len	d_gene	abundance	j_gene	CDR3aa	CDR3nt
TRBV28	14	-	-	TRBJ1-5	CASSSQGSREPQHF	TGTGCCAGCAGTTCACAGGGTAGTAGAGAGCCCCAGCATTTT
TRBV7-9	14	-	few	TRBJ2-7	CASSLGISAYEQYF	TGTGCCAGCAGCTTGGGGATATCGGCCTACGAGCAGTACTTC
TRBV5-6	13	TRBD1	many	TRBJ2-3	CASSQTGVDTQYF	TGTGCCAGCAGCCAAACAGGGGTAGATACGCAGTATTTT
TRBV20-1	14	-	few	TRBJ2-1	CSAREGTEYNEQFF	TGCAGTGCTAGAGAGGGGACTGAGTACAATGAGCAGTTCTTC
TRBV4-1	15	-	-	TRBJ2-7	CASSQARGTTYEQYF	TGCGCCAGCAGCCAAGCCAGGGGAACAACCTACGAGCAGTACTTC
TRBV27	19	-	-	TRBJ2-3	CASSLSGIKRGTSTDTQYF	TGTGCCAGCAGTTTATCGGGCATCAAAAGGGGGACTAGCACAGATACGCAGTATTTT
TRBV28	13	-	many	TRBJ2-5	CASSLRGLETQYF	TGTGCCAGCAGCCTAAGGGGATTGGAGACCCAGTACTTC
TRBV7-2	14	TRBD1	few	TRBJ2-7	CASSIRQGEYEQYF	TGTGCCAGCAGCATCCGACAGGGGGAATACGAGCAGTACTTC
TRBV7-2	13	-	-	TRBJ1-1	CASSLEGPSQAFF	TGTGCCAGCAGCTTAGAGGGGCCATCCCAAGCTTTCTTT
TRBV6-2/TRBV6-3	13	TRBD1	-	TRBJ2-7	CASSPYGTGVEYF	TGTGCCAGCAGCCCTTACGGGACAGGGGTCGAGTACTTC
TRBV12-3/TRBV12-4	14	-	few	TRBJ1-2	CASSSRGWNYGYTF	TGTGCCAGCAGTTCCAGGGGATGGAACTATGGCTACACCTTC
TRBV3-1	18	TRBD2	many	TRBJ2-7	CASSQDPSGSRIPGEQYF	TGTGCCAGCAGCCAAGATCCTAGCGGGAGCCGGATTCCGGGCGAGCAGTACTTC
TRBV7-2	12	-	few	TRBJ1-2	CASSSYNYGYTF	TGTGCCAGCAGCTCATATAACTATGGCTACACCTTC
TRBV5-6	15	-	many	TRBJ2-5	CASSLTSGTSETQYF	TGTGCCAGCAGCTTGACGTCGGGAACGTCGGAGACCCAGTACTTC
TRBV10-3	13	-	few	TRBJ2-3	CAISESIPDTQYF	TGTGCCATCAGTGAGTCGATCCCGGATACGCAGTATTTT
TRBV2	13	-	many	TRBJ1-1	CASSARENTEAFF	TGTGCCAGCAGTGCGAGAGAGAACACTGAAGCTTTCTTT
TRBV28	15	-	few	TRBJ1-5	CASSLNFILGQPQHF	TGTGCCAGCAGTTTAAATTTCATCTTGGGGCAGCCCCAGCATTTT
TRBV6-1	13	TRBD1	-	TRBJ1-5	CASRTGGGQPQHF	TGTGCCAGCAGGACAGGGGGCGGGCAGCCCCAGCATTTT
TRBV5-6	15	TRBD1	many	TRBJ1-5	CASSVTGTGGQPQHF	TGTGCCAGCAGCGTAACCGGGACAGGGGGCCAGCCCCAGCATTTT
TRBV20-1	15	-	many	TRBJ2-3	CSASPPWRGADTQYF	TGCAGTGCCTCCCCCCCCTGGCGAGGAGCAGATACGCAGTATTTT
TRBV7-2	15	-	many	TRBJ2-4	CASTLQSGGLNIQYF	TGTGCCAGCACCCTCCAGTCCGGGGGTCTAAACATTCAGTACTTC
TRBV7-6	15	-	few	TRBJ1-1	CASSLSQGMNTEAFF	TGTGCCAGCAGCTTATCTCAGGGCATGAACACTGAAGCTTTCTTT
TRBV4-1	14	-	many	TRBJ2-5	CASSQTNSQETQYF	TGCGCCAGCAGCCAAACGAACAGCCAAGAGACCCAGTACTTC
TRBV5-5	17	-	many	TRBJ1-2	CASSPRELGGLTDGYTF	TGTGCCAGCAGCCCCCGAGAGTTGGGGGGGCTTACCGATGGCTACACCTTC
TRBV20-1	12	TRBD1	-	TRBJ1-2	CSDDRGGGGYTF	TGCAGTGACGACAGGGGCGGTGGTGGCTACACCTTC
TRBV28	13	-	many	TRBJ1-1	CASRGDGNTEAFF	TGTGCCAGCAGAGGAGACGGGAACACTGAAGCTTTCTTT
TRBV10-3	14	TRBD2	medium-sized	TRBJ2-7	CAISPQREAYEQYF	TGTGCCATCAGCCCGCAGCGGGAAGCCTACGAGCAGTACTTC
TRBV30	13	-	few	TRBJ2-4	CAWEGVVKNIQYF	TGTGCCTGGGAGGGGGTAGTCAAAAACATTCAGTACTTC
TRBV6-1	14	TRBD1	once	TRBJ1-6	CASVPGGLYSPLHF	TGTGCCAGCGTACCAGGGGGCCTTTACTCACCCCTCCACTTT